This is a list of T cell receptor beta chains from one sample in a study of CD8+CD57+ T cells in acquired aplastic anemia. TCRdb processed the reads anew with MiXCR; each CDR3 protein has one entry. The top ten hold around 8% of the sample, which has 250,000 to 300,000 distinct CDR3 sequences, around 60% seen once. Sequenced: sorted CD4+, CD8+, or CD8+CD57+ T cells (not recorded which) from PBMCs. The receptor set was obtained from a human donor with severe aplastic anemia or a healthy control (not recorded which). The CDR3 runs from the conserved cysteine through the conserved F or W. D genes are given only for firm matches. Part of the rows lack a size; the others show once, few, many or a class for expanded clones.

abundance | d_gene | j_gene | v_gene | CDR3nt | CDR3aa
many | NA | TRBJ2-1 | TRBV4-2 | TGTGCCAGCAGCCAAGAAATGGGAGAATACAATGAGCAGTTCTTC | CASSQEMGEYNEQFF
NA | TRBD2 | TRBJ2-1 | TRBV11-3 | TGTGCCAGCAGCCCGATATGCGGGACTAGCGGGGACGCTTACAATGAGCAGTTCTTC | CASSPICGTSGDAYNEQFF
NA | NA | TRBJ1-4 | TRBV7-8 | TGTGCCAGCAGCTTTTTCAGACATACCGCAACTAATGAAAAACTGTTTTTT | CASSFFRHTATNEKLFF
NA | NA | TRBJ2-7 | TRBV12-3/TRBV12-4 | TGTGCCAGCAGTTACTCGAGGCAGGGAAGCGAGCAGTACTTC | CASSYSRQGSEQYF
many | TRBD1 | TRBJ2-3 | TRBV20-1 | TGCAGTGTTAGTATAGGACAGGGCGTTTCTAGCACAGATACGCAGTATTTT | CSVSIGQGVSSTDTQYF
NA | TRBD2 | TRBJ2-1 | TRBV15 | TGTGCCACCAGCGGCCAGTCTAGCGGGAGGACCAATGAGCAGTTCTTC | CATSGQSSGRTNEQFF
few | NA | TRBJ1-1 | TRBV7-9 | TGTGCCAGCAGCTCCGCCTCAGGGAACACTGAAGCTTTCTTT | CASSSASGNTEAFF
many | NA | TRBJ1-4 | TRBV5-1 | TGCGCCAGCAGCTCCGGGGGAAATGAAAAACTGTTTTTT | CASSSGGNEKLFF
few | TRBD1 | TRBJ2-7 | TRBV5-5 | TGTGCCAGCAGCTTTAGACAGGGGTTTTACGAGCAGTACTTC | CASSFRQGFYEQYF
NA | TRBD2 | TRBJ2-3 | TRBV7-9 | TGTGCCAGCAGCCCAAGACTAGCGGGAGCGATCACAGATACGCAGTATTTT | CASSPRLAGAITDTQYF
NA | NA | TRBJ2-6 | TRBV19 | TGTGCCAGTAGTATGCCGACCGGGGTGAACGTCCTGACTTTC | CASSMPTGVNVLTF
many | NA | TRBJ2-7 | TRBV9 | TGTGCCAGCAGCGTAGACCCGGGACGCGAGCAGTACTTC | CASSVDPGREQYF
NA | NA | TRBJ1-1 | TRBV7-3 | TGTGCCAGCAGCTTATTCCGGGGAATCGAGGTCACTGAAGCTTTCTTT | CASSLFRGIEVTEAFF
many | NA | TRBJ1-4 | TRBV7-2 | TGTGCCAGCAGCCCCGTCCGGGGTTTTAATGAAAAACTGTTTTTT | CASSPVRGFNEKLFF
many | NA | TRBJ2-2 | TRBV7-2 | TGTGCCAGCAGCATCCGACCGGGAGGGGAGCTGTTTTTT | CASSIRPGGELFF
NA | NA | TRBJ1-1 | TRBV20-1 | TGCAGTGCCCGGGATCCAAGCACTGAAGCTCTCTTT | CSARDPSTEALF
NA | NA | TRBJ2-7 | TRBV29-1 | TGCAGCGTTGAGGGGACGGGCACCTACGAGCAGTACTTC | CSVEGTGTYEQYF
NA | NA | TRBJ1-2 | TRBV19 | TGTGCCAGTACGGGCTTCGACTATGGCTACACCTTC | CASTGFDYGYTF
many | NA | TRBJ2-7 | TRBV12-3/TRBV12-4 | TGTGCCAGCAGGCCTATCTCCGGGACGGACAGCTCCTACGAGCAGTACTTC | CASRPISGTDSSYEQYF
NA | NA | TRBJ1-1 | TRBV9 | TGTGCCAGCAGCCAGATAGTGAACACTGAAGCTTTCTTT | CASSQIVNTEAFF
NA | TRBD2 | TRBJ2-5 | TRBV19 | TGTGCCAGTATTGGGACTAGCGGGGGGTACCAAGAGACCCAGTACTTC | CASIGTSGGYQETQYF
NA | TRBD2 | TRBJ2-7 | TRBV20-1 | TGCAGTGCTAGAGATCTGACGAGCGGGGGATACCTACACGAGCAGTACTTC | CSARDLTSGGYLHEQYF
NA | NA | TRBJ2-7 | TRBV5-1 | TGCGCCAGCAGCTTGGCAGGAGGGATCAACGAGCAGTACTTC | CASSLAGGINEQYF
NA | NA | TRBJ1-4 | TRBV7-3 | TGTGCCAGCAGCTTAGGACTAGCGGGAGTTAATGAAAAACTGTTTTTT | CASSLGLAGVNEKLFF
many | NA | TRBJ1-4 | TRBV7-8 | TGTGCTTGGACCTTGGGTGAGCCGAATGAAAAACTGTTTTTT | CAWTLGEPNEKLFF
many | NA | TRBJ2-5 | TRBV5-6 | TGTGCCAGCAGCTTGCCGGGGGACTACCAAGAGACCCAGTACTTC | CASSLPGDYQETQYF
many | NA | TRBJ2-7 | TRBV11-2 | TGTGCCAGCAGCTTAGAGACAGGGAGGGGTCTCGAGCAGTACTTC | CASSLETGRGLEQYF
NA | NA | TRBJ1-5 | TRBV7-2 | TGTGCCAGCAGCTCCCCCGGCGTTAGCAATCAGCCCCAGCATTTT | CASSSPGVSNQPQHF
NA | NA | TRBJ1-3 | TRBV19 | TGTGCCAGTAGGATCACCGATAGTGGGAGCTCTGGAAACACCATATATTTT | CASRITDSGSSGNTIYF
many | TRBD2 | TRBJ2-1 | TRBV20-1 | TGCCCACTAGCGGGGGAGTACAATGAGCAGTTCTTC | CPLAGEYNEQFF
NA | NA | TRBJ2-1 | TRBV29-1 | TGCAGCGTTATGACAGGCGGCCAAGAGACCCAGTTCTTC | CSVMTGGQETQFF
NA | TRBD2 | TRBJ2-7 | TRBV10-3 | TGTGCCATCAGAGTAGCGGGAGTGGGGGAGCAGTACTTC | CAIRVAGVGEQYF
NA | TRBD1 | TRBJ1-6 | TRBV20-1 | TGCAGTGCTAGAGACGACAGGGGTAATTCACCCCTCCACTTT | CSARDDRGNSPLHF
many | NA | TRBJ1-6 | TRBV2 | TGTGCCAGCTCAGGACGCCGGAACTCCTATAATTCACCCCTCCACTTT | CASSGRRNSYNSPLHF
many | NA | TRBJ2-1 | TRBV25-1 | TGTGCCAGCAGTGACCCAGGGGCAGGTACCTACAATGAGCAGTTCTTC | CASSDPGAGTYNEQFF
once | NA | TRBJ2-5 | TRBV20-1 | TGCAGTGCTAGAGATCGCATTAGTCCCCAAGAGACCCAGTACTTC | CSARDRISPQETQYF
few | TRBD1 | TRBJ2-3 | TRBV3-1 | TGTGCCAGCAGCCCCTCCCGGGGTAGGGGGCCGGGGACAGATACGCAGTATTTT | CASSPSRGRGPGTDTQYF
NA | NA | TRBJ2-6 | TRBV19 | TGTGCCAGCCTGCCCCCAGGGCCTGGGGCCAACGTCCTGACTTTC | CASLPPGPGANVLTF
NA | NA | TRBJ2-7 | TRBV7-3 | TGTGCCAGCAGCCAACGACGTTCCGGGACAAGCTCCTACGAGCAGTACTTC | CASSQRRSGTSSYEQYF
NA | TRBD1 | TRBJ2-7 | TRBV5-1 | TGCGCCAGCAGCTGGAGCGCACCGGGACAGCACTACGAGCAGTACTTC | CASSWSAPGQHYEQYF
NA | TRBD2 | TRBJ2-1 | TRBV7-8 | TGTGCCAGCAGCTTCCTCCCGCCGGGACTACGTTGGGATGAGCAGTTCTTC | CASSFLPPGLRWDEQFF
NA | TRBD2 | TRBJ2-7 | TRBV5-6 | TGTGCCAGCGCTACGAGCGGGGCCGCGGACGAGCAGTACTTC | CASATSGAADEQYF
many | NA | TRBJ1-2 | TRBV28 | TGTGCCAGCAGTTTGGCGGGAACCTATGGCTACACCTTC | CASSLAGTYGYTF
NA | TRBD1 | TRBJ1-1 | TRBV12-3/TRBV12-4 | TGTGCCAGCAGTTCGACAGGGGGCCTGAGAATTGAAGCTTTCTTT | CASSSTGGLRIEAFF
few | NA | TRBJ2-7 | TRBV28 | TGTGCCAGCAGTTTAGCAGGCGAGTCTCGGAACGGGCAGTACTTC | CASSLAGESRNGQYF
many | NA | TRBJ1-4 | TRBV7-9 | TGTGCCAGCAGCTTGCGGGGGTCTAATGAAAAACTGTTTTTT | CASSLRGSNEKLFF
NA | NA | TRBJ2-5 | TRBV7-9 | TGTGCCAGTGGATGGGGAAAAGAGACCCAGTACTTC | CASGWGKETQYF
many | NA | TRBJ2-7 | TRBV11-2 | TGTGCCAGCAGCTTAGCCCCTCCCTACGAGCAGTACTTC | CASSLAPPYEQYF
many | NA | TRBJ1-6 | TRBV6-2/TRBV6-3 | TGTGCCAGCAGTCCCCAGGGCAATTCACCCCTCCACTTT | CASSPQGNSPLHF
once | TRBD2 | TRBJ2-3 | TRBV9 | TGTGCCAGCAGCCCTCAGGTCACTAGCGGGGGCACAGATACGCAGTATTTT | CASSPQVTSGGTDTQYF
many | NA | TRBJ1-1 | TRBV7-2 | TGTGCCAGCAGCTTAGTCTCGGGGTACGAATATCGTTCGGACACTGAAGCTTTCTTT | CASSLVSGYEYRSDTEAFF
NA | NA | TRBJ1-1 | TRBV5-1 | TGCGCCAGCAGCTCACAGGGATCCATGAACACTGAAGCTTTCTTT | CASSSQGSMNTEAFF
NA | TRBD2 | TRBJ2-7 | TRBV29-1 | TGCAGCGTTGGACTAGCGGGCCGCTCCTACGAGCAGTACTTC | CSVGLAGRSYEQYF
NA | TRBD1 | TRBJ2-2 | TRBV7-3 | TGTGCCAGCAGCCGGACAGGGTCGGCCGGGGAGCTGTTTTTT | CASSRTGSAGELFF
NA | TRBD2 | TRBJ2-3 | TRBV7-2 | TGTGCCAGCAGCTTTCGGGGGGGCCGGACAGATACGCAGTATTTT | CASSFRGGRTDTQYF
NA | TRBD1 | TRBJ2-5 | TRBV29-1 | TGCAGCGTTGGACAGGGGGGACGGGAGACCCAGTACTTC | CSVGQGGRETQYF